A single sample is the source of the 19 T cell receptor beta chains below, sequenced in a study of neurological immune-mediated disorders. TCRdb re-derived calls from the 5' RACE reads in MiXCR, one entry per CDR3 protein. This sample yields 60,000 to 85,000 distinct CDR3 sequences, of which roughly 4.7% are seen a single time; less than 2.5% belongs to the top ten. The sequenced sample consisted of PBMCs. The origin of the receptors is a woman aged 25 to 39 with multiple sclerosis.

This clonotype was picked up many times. Here the CDR3 reads CASSEYRLSDYTDTQYF. The CDR3 nucleotides read TGTGCCAGCAGTGAATATCGACTCTCCGACTACACAGATACGCAGTATTTT. The chain links TRBV2 to TRBJ2-3; perhaps TRBD2 as D (5 bases). The V and J ends lost 2 bases and 2 bases respectively, with 17 bases between them. Germline CDR1 and CDR2: SNHLY and FYNNEI. The CDR3 runs to 17 residues.

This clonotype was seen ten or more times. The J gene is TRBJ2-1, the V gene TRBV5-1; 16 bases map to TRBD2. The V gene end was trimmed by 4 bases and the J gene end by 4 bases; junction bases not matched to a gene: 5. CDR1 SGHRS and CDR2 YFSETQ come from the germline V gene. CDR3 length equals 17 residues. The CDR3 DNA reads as TGCGCCAGCAGCCGGGGACTAGCGGGGGGGGCTTACAATGAGCAGTTCTTC. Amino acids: CASSRGLAGGAYNEQFF.

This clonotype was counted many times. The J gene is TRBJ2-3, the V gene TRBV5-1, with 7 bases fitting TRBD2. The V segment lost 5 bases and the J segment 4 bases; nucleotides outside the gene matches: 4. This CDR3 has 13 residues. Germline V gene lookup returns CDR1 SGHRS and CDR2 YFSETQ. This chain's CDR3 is CASRREMSDTQYF. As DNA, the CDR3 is TGCGCCAGCAGGCGGGAGATGTCAGATACGCAGTATTTT. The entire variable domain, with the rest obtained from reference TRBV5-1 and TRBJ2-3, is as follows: KAGVTQTPRYLIKTRGQQVTLSCSPISGHRSVSWYQQTPGQGLQFLFEYFSETQRNKGNFPGRFSGRQFSNSRSEMNVSTLELGDSALYLCASRREMSDTQYFGPGTRLTVL.

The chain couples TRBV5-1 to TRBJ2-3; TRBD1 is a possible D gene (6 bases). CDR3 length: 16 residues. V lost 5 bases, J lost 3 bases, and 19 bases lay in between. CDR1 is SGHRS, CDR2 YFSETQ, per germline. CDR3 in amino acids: CASRVRGQPTTDTQYF. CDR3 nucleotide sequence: TGCGCCAGCAGAGTCCGAGGACAGCCCACAACAGATACGCAGTATTTT.

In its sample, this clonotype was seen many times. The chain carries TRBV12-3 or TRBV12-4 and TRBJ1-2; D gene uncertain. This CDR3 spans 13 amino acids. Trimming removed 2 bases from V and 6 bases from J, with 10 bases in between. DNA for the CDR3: TGTGCCAGCAGTTTAATAGCATCCAATGGCTACACCTTC. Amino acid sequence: CASSLIASNGYTF.

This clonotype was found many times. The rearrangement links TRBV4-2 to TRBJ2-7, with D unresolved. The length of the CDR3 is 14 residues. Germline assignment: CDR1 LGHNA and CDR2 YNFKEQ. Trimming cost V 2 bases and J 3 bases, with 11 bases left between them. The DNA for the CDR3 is TGTGCCAGCAGCCAAACGCTGGGTAACTACGAGCAGTACTTC. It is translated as CASSQTLGNYEQYF.

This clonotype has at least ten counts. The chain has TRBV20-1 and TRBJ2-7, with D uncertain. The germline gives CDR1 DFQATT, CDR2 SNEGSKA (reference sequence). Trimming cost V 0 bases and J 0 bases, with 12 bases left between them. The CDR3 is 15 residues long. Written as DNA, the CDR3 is TGCAGTGCTAGAGATATGGGTTGGGACTCCTACGAGCAGTACTTC. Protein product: CSARDMGWDSYEQYF.

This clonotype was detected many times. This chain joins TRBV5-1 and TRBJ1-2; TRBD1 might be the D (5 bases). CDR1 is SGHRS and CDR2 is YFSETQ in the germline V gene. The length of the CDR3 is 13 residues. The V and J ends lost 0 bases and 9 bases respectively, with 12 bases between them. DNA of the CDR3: TGCGCCAGCAGCTTGGACGGGGGGAATCGCTACACCTTC. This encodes CASSLDGGNRYTF.

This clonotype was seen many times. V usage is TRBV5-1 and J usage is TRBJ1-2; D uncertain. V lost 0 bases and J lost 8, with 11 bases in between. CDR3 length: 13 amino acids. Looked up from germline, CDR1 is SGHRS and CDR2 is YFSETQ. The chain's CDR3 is CASSLDSARGYTF. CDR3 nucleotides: TGCGCCAGCAGCTTGGACAGCGCCCGGGGCTACACCTTC.

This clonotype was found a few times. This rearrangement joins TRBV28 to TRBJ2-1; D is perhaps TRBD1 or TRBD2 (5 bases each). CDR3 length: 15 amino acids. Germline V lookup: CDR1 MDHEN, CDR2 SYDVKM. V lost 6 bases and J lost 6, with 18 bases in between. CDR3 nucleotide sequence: TGTGCCAGCAGCTCCCCTACCTCGGGACGCAATGAGCAGTTCTTC. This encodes CASSSPTSGRNEQFF.

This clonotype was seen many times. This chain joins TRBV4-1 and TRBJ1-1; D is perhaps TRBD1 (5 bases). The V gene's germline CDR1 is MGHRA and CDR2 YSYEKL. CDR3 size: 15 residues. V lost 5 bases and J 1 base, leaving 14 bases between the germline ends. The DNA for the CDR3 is TGCGCCAGCAGCGCCTTGGGACGGAGGAACACTGAAGCTTTCTTT. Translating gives CASSALGRRNTEAFF.

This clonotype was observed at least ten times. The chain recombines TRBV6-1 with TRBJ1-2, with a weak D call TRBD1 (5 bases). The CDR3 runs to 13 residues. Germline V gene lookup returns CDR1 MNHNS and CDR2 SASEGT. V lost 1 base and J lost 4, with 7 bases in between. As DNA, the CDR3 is TGTGCCAGCAGTGAAGGTCAGGGCTATGGCTACACCTTC. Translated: CASSEGQGYGYTF.

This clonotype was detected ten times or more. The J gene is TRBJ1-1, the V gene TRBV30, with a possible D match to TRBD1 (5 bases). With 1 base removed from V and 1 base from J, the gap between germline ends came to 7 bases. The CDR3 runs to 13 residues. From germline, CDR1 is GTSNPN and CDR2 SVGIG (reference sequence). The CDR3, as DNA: TGTGCCTGGAGTGACAGGTGGAACACTGAAGCTTTCTTT. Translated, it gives CAWSDRWNTEAFF.

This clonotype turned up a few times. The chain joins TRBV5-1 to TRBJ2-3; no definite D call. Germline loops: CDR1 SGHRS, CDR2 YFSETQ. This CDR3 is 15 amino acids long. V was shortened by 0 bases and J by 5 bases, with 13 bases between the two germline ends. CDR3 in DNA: TGCGCCAGCAGCTTGGCCTCCCAAGGTGTAGATACGCAGTATTTT. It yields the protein CASSLASQGVDTQYF. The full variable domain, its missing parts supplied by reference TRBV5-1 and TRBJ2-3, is KAGVTQTPRYLIKTRGQQVTLSCSPISGHRSVSWYQQTPGQGLQFLFEYFSETQRNKGNFPGRFSGRQFSNSRSEMNVSTLELGDSALYLCASSLASQGVDTQYFGPGTRLTVL.

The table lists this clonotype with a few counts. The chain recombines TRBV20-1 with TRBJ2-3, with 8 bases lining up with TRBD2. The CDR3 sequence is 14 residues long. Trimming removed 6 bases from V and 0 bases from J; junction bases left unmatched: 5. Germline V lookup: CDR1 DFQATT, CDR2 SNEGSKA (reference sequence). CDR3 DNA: TGCAGTGCCACTTCTAGCGGGAGCACAGATACGCAGTATTTT. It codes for CSATSSGSTDTQYF.

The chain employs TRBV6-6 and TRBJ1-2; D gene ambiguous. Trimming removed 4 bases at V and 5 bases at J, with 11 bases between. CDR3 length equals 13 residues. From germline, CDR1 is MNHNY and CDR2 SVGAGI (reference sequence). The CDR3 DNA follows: TGTGCCAGCAGTTCCCCCGGGTCTTATGGCTACACCTTC. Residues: CASSSPGSYGYTF.

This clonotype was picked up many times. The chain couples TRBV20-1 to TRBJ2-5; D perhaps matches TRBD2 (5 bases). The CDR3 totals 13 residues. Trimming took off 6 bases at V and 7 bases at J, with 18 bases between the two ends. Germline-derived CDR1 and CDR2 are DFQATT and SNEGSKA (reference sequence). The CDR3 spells CSAREGVYGTQYF. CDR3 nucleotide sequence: TGCAGTGCGAGGGAAGGTGTGTACGGGACCCAGTACTTC.

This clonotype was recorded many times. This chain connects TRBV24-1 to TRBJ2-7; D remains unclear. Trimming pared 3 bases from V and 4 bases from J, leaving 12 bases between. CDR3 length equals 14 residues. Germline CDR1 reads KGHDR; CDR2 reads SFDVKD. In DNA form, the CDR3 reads TGTGCCACCAGTGATACGAACCAGCCTTACGAGCAGTACTTC. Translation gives CATSDTNQPYEQYF.

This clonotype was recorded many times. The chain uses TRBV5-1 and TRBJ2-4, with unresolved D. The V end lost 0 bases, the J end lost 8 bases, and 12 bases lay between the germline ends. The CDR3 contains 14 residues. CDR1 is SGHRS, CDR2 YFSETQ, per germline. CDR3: CASSLANGLDIQYF. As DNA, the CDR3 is TGCGCCAGCAGCTTGGCTAACGGGCTCGACATTCAGTACTTC.